These 17 T cell receptor beta chains were all obtained from the same sample, sequenced in a study of cytomegalovirus exposure and HLA in healthy donors. PCR used 60 Vbeta primers and 13 Jbeta primers. Some clones are missing from TCRdb's copy, which holds only in-frame ones; the method was immunoSEQ multiplex PCR. This sample yields roughly 120,000 clones, of which around three quarters are seen a single time; roughly 2% belongs to the top ten. Sequencing used PBMCs. These receptors all stem from a man between 18 and 35 years old in good health and CMV-seronegative.

The CDR3 DNA follows: TGTGCCAGCACCCTTTCTCATCTGGGCGAGCAGTACGTC. This translates into CASTLSHLGEQYV. This sequence joins TRBV7-2 and TRBJ2-7, with unresolved D. This CDR3 region has 13 residues. V was clipped by 7 bases and J by 6 bases, with 16 bases between them. The germline V gene has CDR1 SGHTA and CDR2 FQGNSA.

This rearrangement joins TRBV19 to TRBJ2-7; possibly TRBD1 for D (5 bases). The CDR3 is 15 residues long. CDR1 LNHDA and CDR2 SQIVND come from the germline V gene (reference sequence). The V and J ends lost 5 bases and 4 bases respectively, with 18 bases between them. The DNA for the CDR3 is TGTGCCAGTAGTGTTCCGCCGACAGAGGAGTACGAGCAGTACTTC. This sequence encodes CASSVPPTEEYEQYF. Together with reference TRBV19 and TRBJ2-7, the CDR3 gives the full variable domain: DGGITQSPKYLFRKEGQNVTLSCEQNLNHDAMYWYRQDPGQGLRLIYYSQIVNDFQKGDIAEGYSVSREKKESFPLTVTSAQKNPTAFYLCASSVPPTEEYEQYFGPGTRLTVT.

The CDR3 is CASSFGRSSGNTIYF. The CDR3 DNA is TGTGCCAGCAGCTTTGGCAGAAGCTCTGGAAACACCATATATTTT. The V and J genes are TRBV7-2 and TRBJ1-3; no clear D. Germline V gene data show CDR1 as SGHTA and CDR2 as FQGNSA. The CDR3 totals 15 residues. Trimming left V 3 bases short and J 0 bases short, with 9 bases between.

The table lists this clone with a few counts. The chain joins TRBV4-1 to TRBJ1-5, with TRBD1 matching over 7 bases. The germline V gene has CDR1 MGHRA and CDR2 YSYEKL. The CDR3 is made up of 16 amino acids. After removal of 4 bases from V and 3 bases from J, the junction contained 9 bases not matched to a gene. CDR3 nucleotide sequence: TGCGCCAGCAGCCCCGACAGGGAGACTCACAATCAGCCCCAGCATTTT. Its protein is CASSPDRETHNQPQHF.

This chain uses TRBV6-1 with TRBJ2-6, with a possible D match to TRBD2 (5 bases). Germline V gives CDR1 MNHNS, CDR2 SASEGT. The CDR3 is made up of 15 amino acids. Trimming stripped 3 bases from V and 2 bases from J, with 8 bases between. CDR3 DNA: TGTGCCAGCAGTGACCGGGGAGCTGGGGCCAACGTCCTGACTTTC. It translates to CASSDRGAGANVLTF.

This chain connects TRBV7-6 to TRBJ2-3; 7 nucleotides align to TRBD1. Trimming cost V 3 bases and J 2 bases; bases outside gene matches: 17. The CDR3 consists of 19 residues. The germline V gene has CDR1 SGHVS and CDR2 FNYEAQ. The CDR3 loop reads CASSFITGDHSTYTDTQYF. The CDR3 nucleotides read TGTGCCAGCAGCTTCATTACAGGGGATCACTCAACGTACACAGATACGCAGTATTTT.

V gene TRBV4-2 combines with J gene TRBJ1-6, with TRBD1 identical over 7 bases. The V and J ends lost 6 bases and 6 bases, in that order; junction bases with no gene match: 11. The CDR3 extends over 16 amino acids. Germline assignment: CDR1 LGHNA and CDR2 YNFKEQ. CDR3 nucleotides: TGTGCCAGCAGTCCACGACAGGGAGGAAGTAATTCACCCCTCCACTTT. It is translated as CASSPRQGGSNSPLHF.

The V call is TRBV4-3, the J call TRBJ2-1, with D tentatively TRBD1 (5 bases). Germline lookup yields CDR1 LGHNA and CDR2 YSLEER. The V and J ends lost 1 base and 5 bases respectively, with 9 bases between them. The CDR3 is 14 residues long. This CDR3 is CASSQGTYDNEQFF. DNA for the CDR3: TGCGCCAGCAGCCAAGGGACATATGACAATGAGCAGTTCTTC.

This chain links TRBV7-3 with TRBJ2-3, with D possibly TRBD2 on 6 matching bases. Deletions cut 6 bases from V and 3 bases from J, with 16 bases between. The CDR3 contains 15 residues. Germline V CDR1 and CDR2: SGHTA, FQGTGA. CDR3 sequence reads: CASSMTGLSTDTQYF. The CDR3, as DNA: TGTGCCAGCAGTATGACGGGACTTTCAACAGATACGCAGTATTTT.

The chain links TRBV28 to TRBJ2-3; TRBD1 might be the D (5 bases). Per the germline V gene, CDR1 is MDHEN and CDR2 is SYDVKM. V gave up 8 bases and J gave up 4 bases, with 13 bases separating them. The CDR3 runs to 13 residues. The CDR3 sequence is CASLQGGADTQYF. The CDR3 DNA reads TGTGCCAGCTTGCAGGGTGGGGCAGATACGCAGTATTTT.

Only a few counts were recorded for this clone. This chain uses TRBV6-1 with TRBJ2-1, with 11 bases matching TRBD2. V was clipped by 2 bases and J by 0 bases; unmatched bases: 12. The germline V gene encodes CDR1 MNHNS and CDR2 SASEGT. The length of the CDR3 is 20 residues. The CDR3 sequence: CASSEFTSGRPLSSYNEQFF. DNA for the CDR3: TGTGCCAGCAGTGAATTTACTAGCGGGAGACCGTTAAGCTCCTACAATGAGCAGTTCTTC.

This clone appeared a single time. The chain couples TRBV5-1 to TRBJ2-3; TRBD2 aligns across 14 bases. Germline V gives CDR1 SGHRS, CDR2 YFSETQ. CDR3 size: 17 residues. Germline trimming cut 0 bases from V and 3 bases from J; bases unmatched to any gene: 3. CDR3 region: CASSLETSGRGTDTQYF. The DNA of the CDR3 is TGCGCCAGCAGCTTGGAGACTAGCGGGAGGGGGACAGATACGCAGTATTTT. Combining the CDR3 with reference TRBV5-1 and TRBJ2-3 gives the whole variable domain KAGVTQTPRYLIKTRGQQVTLSCSPISGHRSVSWYQQTPGQGLQFLFEYFSETQRNKGNFPGRFSGRQFSNSRSEMNVSTLELGDSALYLCASSLETSGRGTDTQYFGPGTRLTVL.

This clone has a single count. The chain employs TRBV7-2 and TRBJ2-7; 15 nucleotides agree with TRBD2. The germline CDR1 and CDR2 sequences are SGHTA and FQGNSA. Trimming removed 4 bases from V and 4 bases from J; junction bases left unmatched: 5. This CDR3 comprises 16 residues. The CDR3 sequence: CASSSGTSGRRYEQYF. The CDR3 coding sequence is TGTGCCAGCAGCTCTGGGACTAGCGGGAGGCGATACGAGCAGTACTTC.

The chain uses TRBV4-1 and TRBJ2-3; D is unclear. V dropped 3 bases and J dropped 1 base, with 11 bases sitting between them. Germline CDR1 is MGHRA and CDR2 is YSYEKL. The CDR3 is 15 amino acids. In nucleotides, the CDR3 is TGCGCCAGCAGCCACGGCGGAGAGCGCACAGATACGCAGTATTTT. Translation gives CASSHGGERTDTQYF.

V gene TRBV19 combines with J gene TRBJ2-3; 11 bases fit TRBD2. Germline-derived CDR1 and CDR2 are LNHDA and SQIVND (reference sequence). V shed 5 bases, J shed 2 bases, and the junction held 6 bases outside the gene matches. This CDR3 is built from 16 residues. The CDR3 spells CASSARLAGSTDTQYF. Written as DNA, the CDR3 is TGTGCCAGTAGTGCCCGACTAGCGGGATCCACAGATACGCAGTATTTT. Combining the CDR3 with reference TRBV19 and TRBJ2-3 gives the whole variable domain DGGITQSPKYLFRKEGQNVTLSCEQNLNHDAMYWYRQDPGQGLRLIYYSQIVNDFQKGDIAEGYSVSREKKESFPLTVTSAQKNPTAFYLCASSARLAGSTDTQYFGPGTRLTVL.

V is TRBV7-8 and J is TRBJ1-3, with TRBD1 matching 7 bases. Germline CDR1 reads SGHVS; CDR2 reads FQNEAQ. This CDR3 comprises 16 residues. J was trimmed by 0 bases and V by 5 bases; bases with no gene match: 7. The CDR3 DNA reads as TGTGCCAGCAGCCCTCGGACAGGAACCTCTGGAAACACCATATATTTT. The encoded protein is CASSPRTGTSGNTIYF.

This clone was seen more than once but under ten times. The chain is built from TRBV11-2 and TRBJ2-7; D is undetermined. The CDR3 has 14 amino acids. The ends were cut back, 7 bases at V and 0 bases at J, with 13 bases in the middle. Germline V gives CDR1 SGHAT, CDR2 FQNNGV. CDR3 DNA: TGTGCCAGCACCGCGGATCCTAGCTCCTACGAGCAGTACGTC. Translation gives CASTADPSSYEQYV.